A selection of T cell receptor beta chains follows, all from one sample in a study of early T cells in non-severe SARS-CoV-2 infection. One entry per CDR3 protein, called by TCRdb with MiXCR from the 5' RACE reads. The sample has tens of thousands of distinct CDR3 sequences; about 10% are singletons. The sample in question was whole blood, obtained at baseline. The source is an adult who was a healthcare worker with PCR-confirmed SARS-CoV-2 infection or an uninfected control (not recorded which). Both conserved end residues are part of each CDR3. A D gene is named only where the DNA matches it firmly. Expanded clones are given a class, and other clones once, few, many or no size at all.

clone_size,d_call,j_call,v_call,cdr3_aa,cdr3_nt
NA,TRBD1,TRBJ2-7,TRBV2,CASSFTGASYEQYF,TGTGCCAGCAGTTTCACAGGGGCCTCCTACGAGCAGTACTTC
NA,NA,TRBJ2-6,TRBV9,CASSVGGSGANVLTF,TGTGCCAGCAGCGTAGGGGGCTCTGGGGCCAACGTCCTGACTTTC
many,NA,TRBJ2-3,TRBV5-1,CASSLSGEAASDTQYF,TGCGCCAGCAGCTTGTCGGGAGAAGCCGCATCAGATACGCAGTATTTT
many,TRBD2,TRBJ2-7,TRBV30,CAWGKLAGVGEQYF,TGTGCCTGGGGTAAACTAGCGGGAGTAGGTGAGCAGTACTTC
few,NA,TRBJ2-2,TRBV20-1,CSAREFSGELFF,TGCAGTGCTAGAGAGTTCTCCGGGGAGCTGTTTTTT
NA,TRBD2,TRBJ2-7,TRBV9,CASSPGLADYEQYF,TGTGCCAGCAGCCCGGGACTAGCGGATTACGAGCAGTACTTC
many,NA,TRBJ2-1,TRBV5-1,CASSWDAYNEQFF,TGCGCCAGCAGCTGGGACGCCTACAATGAGCAGTTCTTC
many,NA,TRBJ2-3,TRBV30,CAWSLAGISTDTQYF,TGTGCCTGGAGTTTGGCGGGAATTAGCACAGATACGCAGTATTTT
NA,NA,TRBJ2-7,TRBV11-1,CASSSRRGRHSPEQYF,TGTGCCAGCAGCTCTCGGCGGGGGCGCCACTCCCCCGAGCAGTACTTC
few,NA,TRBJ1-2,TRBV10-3,CAIRGETNYGYTF,TGTGCCATCCGGGGGGAGACTAACTATGGCTACACCTTC
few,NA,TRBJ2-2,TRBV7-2,CASSLLGRTTGELFF,TGTGCCAGCAGCTTACTAGGGAGGACCACCGGGGAGCTGTTTTTT
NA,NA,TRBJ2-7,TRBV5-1,CASSLAPTQTGTYEQYF,TGCGCCAGCAGCTTGGCCCCCACCCAGACGGGAACCTACGAGCAGTACTTC
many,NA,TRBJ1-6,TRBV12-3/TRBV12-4,CASSLNLSGKYNSPLHF,TGTGCCAGCAGTTTAAATTTATCAGGGAAGTATAATTCACCCCTCCACTTT
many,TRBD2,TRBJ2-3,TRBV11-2,CASSPTSGTDTQYF,TGTGCCAGCAGCCCAACTAGCGGCACAGATACGCAGTATTTT
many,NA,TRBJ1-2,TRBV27,CASIGQYGYTF,TGTGCCAGCATCGGCCAATATGGCTACACCTTC
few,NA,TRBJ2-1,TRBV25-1,CASATGPREQFF,TGTGCCAGCGCGACGGGGCCGCGGGAGCAGTTCTTC